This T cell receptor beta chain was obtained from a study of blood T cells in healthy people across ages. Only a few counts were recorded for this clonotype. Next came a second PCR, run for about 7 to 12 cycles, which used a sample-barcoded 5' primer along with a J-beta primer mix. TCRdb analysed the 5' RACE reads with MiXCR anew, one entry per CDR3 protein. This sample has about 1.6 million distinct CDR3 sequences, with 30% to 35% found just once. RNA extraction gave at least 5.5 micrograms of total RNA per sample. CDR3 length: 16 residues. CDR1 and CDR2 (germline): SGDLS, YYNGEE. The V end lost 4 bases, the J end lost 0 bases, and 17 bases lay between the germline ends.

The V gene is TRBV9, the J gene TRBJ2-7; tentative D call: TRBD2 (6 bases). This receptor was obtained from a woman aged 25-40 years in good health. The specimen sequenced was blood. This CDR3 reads CASSPSGDPSSYEQYF. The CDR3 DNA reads TGTGCCAGCAGCCCATCGGGGGACCCCAGCTCCTACGAGCAGTACTTC.